This T cell receptor (beta chain) was captured in a study of T cells in Graves' hyperthyroidism and ophthalmopathy. The germline V gene has CDR1 LNHDA and CDR2 SQIVND (reference sequence). V shed 9 bases and J shed 2 bases, with 5 bases lying between them. The CDR3 runs 12 residues. Amplification of TCR beta CDR3 regions was performed using RNA transcripts as template. TCR CDR3 regions were first amplified by RT-PCR with HTBI primers. A single record per CDR3 protein comes from TCRdb applying MiXCR to the multiplex PCR reads. Among more than 550,000 distinct CDR3 sequences, 18% were seen once, and the ten largest hold approximately 15%.

The V call is TRBV19, the J call TRBJ2-6; D is undetermined. Sequenced material: blood. The origin of this receptor is a woman in her forties or fifties with Graves' hyperthyroidism that later progressed to Graves' ophthalmopathy. The CDR3 nucleotides are TGTGCCAGCGACCCTGGGGCCAACGTCCTGACTTTC. It encodes CASDPGANVLTF.